This T cell receptor beta chain was captured by sequencing in a study of blood T cell repertoires in COVID-19. Here immunoSEQ multiplex PCR was the method, and the copy in TCRdb shows in-frame clones only, minus some. The sample holds tens of thousands of clones, 65% to 85% seen once. This receptor was obtained from a man between 65 and 85 years old with acute or convalescent COVID-19. The sample consisted of peripheral blood.

The CDR3 DNA is TGTGCCAGCAGTCCTCTAGCGGGGGGATACAATGAGCAGTTCTTC. This translates into CASSPLAGGYNEQFF. The chain links TRBV25-1 to TRBJ2-1; TRBD2 matches at 11 bases. The CDR3 contains 15 residues. Trimming cost V 5 bases and J 4 bases; bases outside gene matches: 4. The germline V gene encodes CDR1 MGHDK and CDR2 SYGVNS.